Each of the 5 T cell receptor beta chains below was sequenced from the same sample in a study of T cell changes during pregnancy in multiple sclerosis. Sequencing used immunoSEQ multiplex PCR; TCRdb keeps in-frame clones, though not all of them. Of 35,000 to 55,000 clones in the sample, under 90% were seen once. The sequencing here drew on peripheral blood, taken in the second trimester of pregnancy. The receptors here all came from a female donor in good health, enrolled as a control in a pregnancy study.

The V gene is TRBV7-9, the J gene TRBJ2-3; the D gene is possibly TRBD1 (5 bases). This CDR3 comprises 12 residues. Deletions cut 3 bases from V and 5 bases from J, with 6 bases between. Germline V gene sequence: CDR1 SEHNR, CDR2 FQNEAQ (reference sequence). The CDR3 loop is CASSFREDTQYF. The CDR3, as DNA: TGTGCCAGCAGCTTCAGGGAAGATACGCAGTATTTT.

The gene calls are TRBV5-4 and TRBJ2-1; 7 bases line up with TRBD1. V gave up 2 bases and J gave up 4 bases; unmatched junction bases: 3. Germline-derived CDR1 and CDR2 are SGHNT and YYREEE (reference sequence). The CDR3 loop spans 14 amino acids. CDR3 coding DNA: TGTGCCAGCAGCTTTGGGGGACAGTACAATGAGCAGTTCTTC. Its translation: CASSFGGQYNEQFF.

The rearrangement joins TRBV29-1 to TRBJ2-1, with a weak D call TRBD2 (7 bases). The CDR3 extends over 11 amino acids. The germline V gene encodes CDR1 SQVTM and CDR2 ANQGSEA. Trimming shortened V by 8 bases and J by 13 bases, and 18 bases separated the two germline ends. The CDR3 DNA reads as TGCAGCTCCCTCGGGGGGCAGGGACAGTTCTTC. Its translation is CSSLGGQGQFF.

This clone was recorded once. V usage is TRBV11-3 and J usage is TRBJ2-3, with 10 positions matching TRBD2. CDR1 is SGHNT, CDR2 YENEEA, per germline. After removal of 4 bases from V and 2 bases from J, the junction contained 6 bases not matched to a gene. The length of the CDR3 is 16 residues. The CDR3 reads CASSSRTSGATDTQYF. The DNA for the CDR3 is TGTGCCAGCAGCTCGCGAACTAGCGGGGCCACAGATACGCAGTATTTT. Using reference TRBV11-3 and TRBJ2-3 for the parts outside the CDR3, the full variable domain is EAGVVQSPRYKIIEKKQPVAFWCNPISGHNTLYWYLQNLGQGPELLIRYENEEAVDDSQLPKDRFSAERLKGVDSTLKIQPAELGDSAVYLCASSSRTSGATDTQYFGPGTRLTVL.

Regarding this clone: A junction boundary mismatches the germline segment, possibly from a read error. This rearrangement joins TRBV7-7 to TRBJ2-3, with TRBD2 matching 12 bases. Germline CDR1 is SSHAT and CDR2 is FNYEAQ (reference sequence). The CDR3 has 16 residues. CDR3 sequence (DNA): TGTGCTAGCAGCCCCGCTAGCGGGGGGGGCACAGATACGCAGTATTTT. Amino acids: CASSPASGGGTDTQYF.